The present T cell receptor (beta chain) was sequenced within a study of shared clonotypes between healthy human individuals. Points from the study as a whole: A few donors held roughly 5% of naive CD4 clonotypes in common.

Sequenced by immunoSEQ multiplex PCR; TCRdb stores in-frame clones only, minus some. The sample includes 2 million to 2.5 million clones, roughly 94% of them seen just once. Concerning this clone: No antigen is known for it.

Germline CDR1 SGHTA, CDR2 FQGNSA. V lost 0 bases and J lost 4; bases outside the gene matches: 6. This CDR3 spans 16 amino acids. The receptor was derived from a man aged 18-30 years in good health. The chain uses TRBV7-2 and TRBJ2-1, with 7 bases fitting TRBD2. Material for sequencing was naive CD4+ T cells sorted from blood. Subset given: CD45RA+ positively selected. The CDR3 DNA reads TGTGCCAGCAGCTTAGCAAGCGGGATGGCGTACAATGAGCAGTTCTTC. It is translated as CASSLASGMAYNEQFF.